This TCR beta chain stems from a study of T cell responses to AZD1222 COVID-19 vaccine. Overall study findings and caveats: Once two AZD1222 doses were given, Spike-specific TCR breadth and depth went up. Variant regions that are unmutated are reportedly the target of nearly half of spike-specific TCRs.

Germline V gene sequence: CDR1 ENHRY, CDR2 SYGVKD. CDR3 size: 15 residues. The V and J ends lost 0 bases and 8 bases respectively, with 16 bases between them. Note on this clone: Its antigen is as yet unknown.

Profiled with immunoSEQ multiplex PCR; TCRdb holds only in-frame clones, not every one. The sample shows over 150,000 clones, 75% to 90% of them seen only once. The V and J genes are TRBV10-3 and TRBJ1-2; D gene unclear. This TCR was recovered from an adult in good health. The material sequenced was peripheral blood, taken on day 0 of AZD1222 vaccination. CDR3 in amino acids: CAISESIGYSRGYTF. The DNA of the CDR3 is TGTGCCATCAGTGAGTCTATTGGGTACAGCCGCGGCTACACCTTC.